This TCR beta chain emerged from a study of blood T cell repertoires in COVID-19 (TCRdb year 2020). Background on the whole study: Samples from collaborators originated in the United States, Italy and Spain and spanned both the acute and convalescent phases of COVID-19. The prospective study material was composed of cDNA or gDNA derived from T cells, B-cell-depleted T cells, or PBMCs. Deeply sampled blood TCRbeta repertoires from subjects exposed to, actively infected with, or recovered from COVID-19 were included in the dataset. The repertoires were made available in a free public database intended to serve as a resource for research on the immune response to SARS-CoV-2. Samples were obtained from the ongoing ImmuneRACE study (first 160 participants) and from 950 to 1,500 subjects provided by 6 global collaborators. A de-identified subject ID, COVID-19 status, age in years and sex were almost always included in the sample metadata. Where available, HLA class I and class II types were taken from metadata supplied by the sample provider and were not determined by assay-based typing. What the study reported, not specific to this receptor: The amount of clinical and demographic metadata varied by source and participant and was provided uncurated.

The CDR3 sequence holds 14 residues, the cysteine and phenylalanine included. Here the CDR3 DNA is all that survives: 42 bases in frame from base 1. CDR1 is given as SEHNR and CDR2 as FQNEAQ, both from the germline V gene (reference sequence). This clone was counted only a few times. The antigen this receptor binds is unknown. An end of the junction differs from the germline gene, which may be a read error. TCRbeta CDR3 regions were amplified from genomic DNA using the immunoSEQ Assay, a bias-controlled multiplex PCR. The authors processed their data as follows. The number of nucleated cells in each sample was estimated by amplification of reference gene primers within the assay. To quantify the absolute abundance of each unique TCRbeta CDR3 rearrangement, sequence reads were collapsed and filtered. For each sample, productive Simpson clonality was calculated as the square root of Simpson's diversity index across productive rearrangements. The immuneACCESS repertoire file appears here via TCRdb, limited to in-frame rearrangements. These files lack a portion of the clones; in checked studies, under half of the deficit traces to unresolved V genes, and the cause of the others is not known. Clone size and the V and J calls come from that table; the DNA yielded D and trimming. This sample gives over 95,000 clones in total; about 85% of them show up just once. The ten largest account for 3.4% of the sample.

Whole blood was collected in K2EDTA tubes by collaborating institutions according to the institutions' own protocols. For TCRbeta analysis, collaborators shipped samples in one of three forms: frozen whole blood, isolated PBMCs, or DNA extracted from either of those sample types. Specimen: peripheral blood. The V and J segments used are TRBV7-9 and TRBJ1-5; a stretch of 8 junction bases matches TRBD1. This receptor was obtained from a man aged 35 to 55 with acute or convalescent COVID-19. The CDR3 protein sequence reads: CASSLGTGKQPQHF. The base sequence is TGTGCCAGCAGCTTGGGGACAGGCAAGCAGCCCCAGCATTTT.